This T cell receptor (beta chain) was documented in a study of T cells in Graves' hyperthyroidism and ophthalmopathy. General study results and limits: Onset of ophthalmopathy came a median 6.5 months after the model predicted it.

CDR3 length equals 14 residues. Germline lookup yields CDR1 SGHAT and CDR2 FQNNGV. Trimming took off 4 bases at V and 5 bases at J, with 14 bases between the two ends. Concerning this clonotype: Its cognate antigen is unknown.

For ophthalmopathy patients, the Clinical Activity Score was at least 3 and the NOSPECS grade at least 4; duration was under 3 months. Uncontrolled infection, other autoimmune disease, pregnancy or lactation excluded patients. From RNA transcripts, TCR beta CDR3 regions were amplified. The TCR CDR3 first-round RT-PCR relied on the HTBI primer set. TCRdb re-derived calls from the multiplex PCR reads in MiXCR, one entry per CDR3 protein. The repertoire includes approximately 400,000 distinct CDR3 sequences, under 20% of them detected once, and over 35% sits in the top ten. The source of this sequence is a man aged 18 to 30 with Graves' ophthalmopathy. The chain recombines TRBV11-2 with TRBJ1-2; a weak D match, TRBD1 (5 bases). The sequenced material came from blood. The CDR3 region has the DNA TGTGCCAGCAGCTACGGGACGGATTCTTATGGCTACACCTTC. Amino acids: CASSYGTDSYGYTF.